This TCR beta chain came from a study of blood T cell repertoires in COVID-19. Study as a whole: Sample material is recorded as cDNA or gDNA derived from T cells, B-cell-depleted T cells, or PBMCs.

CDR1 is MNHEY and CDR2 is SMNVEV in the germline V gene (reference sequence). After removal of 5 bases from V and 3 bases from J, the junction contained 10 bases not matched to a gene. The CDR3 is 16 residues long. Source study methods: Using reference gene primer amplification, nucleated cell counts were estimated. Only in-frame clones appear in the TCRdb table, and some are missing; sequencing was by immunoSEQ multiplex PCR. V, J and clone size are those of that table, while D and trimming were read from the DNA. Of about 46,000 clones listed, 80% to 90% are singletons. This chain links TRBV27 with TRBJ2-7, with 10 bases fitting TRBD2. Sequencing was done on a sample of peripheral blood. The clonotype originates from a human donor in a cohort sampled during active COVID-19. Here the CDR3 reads CASSPARASGSYEQYF. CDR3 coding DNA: TGTGCCAGCAGTCCCGCCCGGGCTAGCGGGAGCTACGAGCAGTACTTC.